A single sample gave rise to the 32 T cell receptor beta chains below, sequenced in a study of spatial heterogeneity in lung cancer (dated 2019 in TCRdb). The library was prepared using 5' RACE. Sequencing used a NextSeq 500. TCRdb reprocessed the public reads (quality trimming at Q25 with fastp, clone calling with MiXCR) and kept in-frame beta chains. For every CDR3 protein sequence, its rows merge into one entry that carries the most common genes and DNA. The sample has about 7,000 distinct CDR3 sequences on record, about 6.7% of them singletons. The top ten clonotypes cover 77% of the sample. The time point label, as the study defines it: sample taken at primary tumor resection. The source material was PBMCs, sampled at surgery. These TCRs come from a male donor with early-stage non-small cell lung cancer.

This clonotype was recorded at least ten times. The rearrangement uses TRBV7-8 and TRBJ1-6; D is uncertain. Looked up from germline, CDR1 is SGHVS and CDR2 is FQNEAQ. The CDR3 length is 13 residues. The ends were cut back, 1 base at V and 15 bases at J, with 13 bases in the middle. The CDR3 region has the DNA TGTGCCAGCAGCTTAGAACAAAGGTCGGACCTCCACTTT. Translated, it gives CASSLEQRSDLHF.

This clonotype has a handful of counts. The J gene is TRBJ2-3, the V gene TRBV5-1; 9 bases agree with TRBD1. Germline values: CDR1 SGHRS, CDR2 YFSETQ. V shed 4 bases, J shed 4 bases, and the junction held 4 bases outside the gene matches. The CDR3 runs 14 residues. CDR3 in DNA: TGCGCCAGCAGCACTGGACAGGGGTCAGATACGCAGTATTTT. Amino acids: CASSTGQGSDTQYF. Complete variable domain (other parts from reference TRBV5-1 and TRBJ2-3): KAGVTQTPRYLIKTRGQQVTLSCSPISGHRSVSWYQQTPGQGLQFLFEYFSETQRNKGNFPGRFSGRQFSNSRSEMNVSTLELGDSALYLCASSTGQGSDTQYFGPGTRLTVL.

CDR3 loop: CASSEAGSNQPQHF. The CDR3 coding sequence is TGTGCCAGCAGTGAAGCGGGAAGCAATCAGCCCCAGCATTTT. V gene TRBV6-1 combines with J gene TRBJ1-5; D call uncertain. Per germline, CDR1 MNHNS and CDR2 SASEGT. This CDR3 is 14 amino acids long. V lost 0 bases to trimming and J lost 1 base, with 4 bases between them.

This clonotype has a count of ten or more. The chain recombines TRBV18 with TRBJ1-1; a possible D gene is TRBD1 (5 bases). CDR3 length: 14 residues. Per the germline V gene, CDR1 is KGHSH and CDR2 is LQKENI. V was trimmed by 0 bases and J by 5 bases, leaving 10 bases between them. CDR3 loop: CASSPPVGRTEAFF. In DNA form, the CDR3 reads TGTGCCAGCTCACCACCGGTGGGGCGAACTGAAGCTTTCTTT.

Many counts were recorded for this clonotype. The genes are TRBV9 and TRBJ2-3; 12 nucleotides line up with TRBD2. The CDR3 extends over 16 amino acids. CDR1 and CDR2 (germline): SGDLS, YYNGEE. The V gene end was trimmed by 4 bases and the J gene end by 6 bases; junction bases not matched to a gene: 9. The CDR3 protein is CASSPISGLAGDTQYF. CDR3 sequence (DNA): TGTGCCAGCAGCCCAATAAGTGGACTAGCGGGGGATACGCAGTATTTT. The variable domain in full, with the rest retrieved from reference TRBV9 and TRBJ2-3, is DSGVTQTPKHLITATGQRVTLRCSPRSGDLSVYWYQQSLDQGLQFLIQYYNGEERAKGNILERFSAQQFPDLHSELNLSSLELGDSALYFCASSPISGLAGDTQYFGPGTRLTVL.

This clonotype turned up a few times. The chain links TRBV20-1 to TRBJ2-7, with D uncertain. Germline V gene sequence: CDR1 DFQATT, CDR2 SNEGSKA (reference sequence). CDR3 length equals 13 residues. V gave up 6 bases and J gave up 0 bases, with 12 bases separating them. The CDR3 is CSALDPSSYEQYF. CDR3 nucleotide sequence: TGCAGTGCCCTTGATCCGAGCTCCTACGAGCAGTACTTC.

Ten or more counts support this clonotype. The V and J genes are TRBV29-1 and TRBJ1-2; 7 bases match TRBD1. CDR1 SQVTM and CDR2 ANQGSEA come from the germline V gene. This CDR3 is 14 amino acids long. With V trimmed by 4 bases and J by 5 bases, 10 bases remained unmatched. CDR3 protein: CSVVSPGQAYGYTF. The CDR3 nucleotides are TGCAGCGTTGTTTCTCCCGGACAGGCGTATGGCTACACCTTC. Supplemented by reference TRBV29-1 and TRBJ1-2, the full variable domain reads SAVISQKPSRDICQRGTSLTIQCQVDSQVTMMFWYRQQPGQSLTLIATANQGSEATYESGFVIDKFPISRPNLTFSTLTVSNMSPEDSSIYLCSVVSPGQAYGYTFGSGTRLTVV.

This clonotype was counted many times. The chain joins TRBV20-1 to TRBJ2-3; D may be TRBD1 or TRBD2 (5 bases each). In germline, CDR1 is DFQATT, CDR2 SNEGSKA (reference sequence). V dropped 0 bases and J dropped 6 bases, with 25 bases sitting between them. The CDR3 runs to 18 residues. In nucleotides, the CDR3 is TGCAGTGCTAGAGATATTGGGGGACGCCGGGGCAGAGGGGATACGCAGTATTTT. Protein product: CSARDIGGRRGRGDTQYF.

The chain couples TRBV7-2 to TRBJ2-5, with TRBD2 matching over 8 bases. This CDR3 spans 14 amino acids. Germline V gene lookup returns CDR1 SGHTA and CDR2 FQGNSA. The V segment lost 5 bases and the J segment 1 base; nucleotides outside the gene matches: 3. CDR3 in amino acids: CASSERESQETQYF. The CDR3, as DNA: TGTGCCAGCAGCGAGCGGGAGTCCCAAGAGACCCAGTACTTC.

The table lists this clonotype with many counts. The chain combines TRBV11-2 with TRBJ1-4, with D hard to call. V was trimmed by 1 base and J by 10 bases, leaving 7 bases between them. The CDR3 length is 12 residues. Germline values: CDR1 SGHAT, CDR2 FQNNGV. The DNA of the CDR3 is TGTGCCAGCAGCTTAGGCGGCGGAAAACTGTTTTTT. Protein: CASSLGGGKLFF.

This clonotype occurred many times. The J gene is TRBJ2-2, the V gene TRBV5-4, with a tentative D call TRBD2 (6 bases). Trimming left V 4 bases short and J 0 bases short, with 16 bases between. Germline CDR1 is SGHNT and CDR2 is YYREEE (reference sequence). The CDR3 has 17 residues. The CDR3 nucleotides read TGTGCCAGCAGCCACCGGAGGGAATGGGCGAACACCGGGGAGCTGTTTTTT. Encoded protein: CASSHRREWANTGELFF.

This clonotype was seen ten or more times. The chain couples TRBV14 to TRBJ2-7; unclear D gene. With 4 bases removed from V and 5 bases from J, the gap between germline ends came to 6 bases. The CDR3 loop spans 11 amino acids. Germline V CDR1 and CDR2: SGHDN, FVKESK. As DNA, the CDR3 is TGTGCCAGCAGCCCCGCGGACGAGCAGTACTTC. It is translated as CASSPADEQYF.

This clonotype showed up just a few times. V usage is TRBV3-1 and J usage is TRBJ2-2; a possible D gene is TRBD2 (5 bases). The germline V and J ends were trimmed by 1 base and 5 bases, with 17 bases remaining between them. The CDR3 spans 17 residues. Germline V CDR1 and CDR2: LGHDT, YNNKEL (reference sequence). The CDR3 bases are TGTGCCAGCAGCCAAGTCTCGGACTCCCGTAGAACCGGGGAGCTGTTTTTT. Residues: CASSQVSDSRRTGELFF. The entire variable domain, with the rest obtained from reference TRBV3-1 and TRBJ2-2, is as follows: DTAVSQTPKYLVTQMGNDKSIKCEQNLGHDTMYWYKQDSKKFLKIMFSYNNKELIINETVPNRFSPKSPDKAHLNLHINSLELGDSAVYFCASSQVSDSRRTGELFFGEGSRLTVL.

At least ten counts were recorded for this clonotype. The rearrangement uses TRBV9 and TRBJ2-6, with 9 bases matching TRBD2. Germline assignment: CDR1 SGDLS and CDR2 YYNGEE. V gave up 0 bases and J gave up 1 base; unmatched junction bases: 8. The CDR3 consists of 19 residues. CDR3 amino acids: CASSVGASGDKSGANVLTF. In DNA, the CDR3 is TGTGCCAGCAGCGTAGGGGCTAGCGGGGACAAATCTGGGGCCAACGTCCTGACTTTC.

This clonotype appeared a few times. The chain carries TRBV6-5 and TRBJ2-6, with a weak D call TRBD2 (5 bases). V lost 0 bases and J 0 bases, leaving 24 bases between the germline ends. This CDR3 spans 22 amino acids. CDR1 and CDR2 from the germline V gene are MNHEY and SVGAGI. CDR3 sequence: CASSYSADGAGSLYSGANVLTF. The CDR3 DNA follows: TGTGCCAGCAGTTACTCGGCGGACGGAGCTGGGAGCCTATACTCTGGGGCCAACGTCCTGACTTTC.

This clonotype was picked up a small number of times. The chain has TRBV3-1 and TRBJ2-1; possible D gene TRBD1, 6 bases. The CDR3 covers 15 residues. V gave up 4 bases and J gave up 0 bases, with 10 bases separating them. Germline V gives CDR1 LGHDT, CDR2 YNNKEL (reference sequence). As DNA, the CDR3 is TGTGCCAGCAGCCCGGGGACACCCTCCTACAATGAGCAGTTCTTC. Protein product: CASSPGTPSYNEQFF.

This clonotype was recorded at least ten times. The chain couples TRBV24-1 to TRBJ2-1, with 7 bases aligning to TRBD1. The CDR3 sequence is 12 residues long. J lost 9 bases, V lost 10 bases, and 8 bases had no gene match. Germline V gene sequence: CDR1 KGHDR, CDR2 SFDVKD. CDR3 nucleotides: TGTGCCACAGGGGGCAGGAGCGTTGAGCAGTTCTTC. Its translation: CATGGRSVEQFF.

This clonotype was counted at least ten times. V usage is TRBV29-1 and J usage is TRBJ1-1, with D perhaps TRBD1 (6 bases). Trimming took off 6 bases at V and 3 bases at J, with 23 bases between the two ends. Germline V gene sequence: CDR1 SQVTM, CDR2 ANQGSEA. The CDR3 is made up of 16 amino acids. The CDR3 protein is CSVDNSNRVKDTEAFF. The CDR3 DNA reads as TGCAGCGTCGACAATTCCAACAGGGTGAAGGACACTGAAGCTTTCTTT.

This clonotype has a count of ten or more. This chain joins TRBV6-4 and TRBJ1-2; the D is unclear. CDR3 size: 12 residues. V was clipped by 6 bases and J by 8 bases, with 13 bases between them. Germline values: CDR1 MRHNA, CDR2 SNTAGT. CDR3 sequence: CASRGPIGGYTF. The DNA for the CDR3 is TGTGCCAGCAGAGGACCAATAGGGGGCTACACCTTC.

This clonotype was counted many times. The chain links TRBV9 to TRBJ1-1; 8 positions agree with TRBD1. Per germline, CDR1 SGDLS and CDR2 YYNGEE. V lost 0 bases, J lost 7 bases, and 8 bases stayed unmatched. This CDR3 is 15 amino acids long. The CDR3: CASSVGGQGRNEAFF. DNA of the CDR3: TGTGCCAGCAGCGTAGGCGGACAGGGTAGGAATGAAGCTTTCTTT.

In this sample, this clonotype turned up many times. The rearrangement uses TRBV5-1 and TRBJ1-1; D is unresolved. Germline CDR1 reads SGHRS; CDR2 reads YFSETQ. The CDR3 has 20 residues. The V gene lost 8 bases and the J gene lost 0 bases, with 32 bases spanning the gap. The CDR3 nucleotides read TGCGCCAGAACCCCGACCTCACCCGGCCCCCGCAAAATCATGAACACTGAAGCTTTCTTT. Encoded protein: CARTPTSPGPRKIMNTEAFF.

This clonotype was found many times. The rearrangement uses TRBV30 and TRBJ2-4, with D possibly matching TRBD1 (6 bases). V was clipped by 0 bases and J by 1 base, with 10 bases between them. The CDR3 is 15 residues long. Germline assignment: CDR1 GTSNPN and CDR2 SVGIG (reference sequence). Here the CDR3 DNA reads TGTGCCTGGAGTGTACAGGGAGTCGCCAAAAACATTCAGTACTTC. Protein sequence: CAWSVQGVAKNIQYF.

This clonotype occurred a few times. The chain employs TRBV7-6 and TRBJ1-4; perhaps TRBD1 as D (5 bases). Germline loops: CDR1 SGHVS, CDR2 FNYEAQ. V dropped 5 bases and J dropped 8 bases, with 21 bases sitting between them. The CDR3 has 16 amino acids. CDR3 amino acids: CASSPLLRRGGEKLFF. The CDR3 DNA reads as TGTGCCAGCAGCCCTCTCCTTAGGAGGGGAGGCGAAAAACTGTTTTTT.

This clonotype was counted many times. The V gene is TRBV27, the J gene TRBJ2-2; TRBD1 or TRBD2 may be the D gene (5 bases each). This CDR3 is 13 amino acids long. CDR1 and CDR2 from the germline V gene are MNHEY and SMNVEV (reference sequence). V dropped 3 bases and J dropped 8 bases, with 10 bases sitting between them. In DNA, the CDR3 is TGTGCCAGCAGTTTCGAGGGGTGGGGGGAGCTGTTTTTT. This sequence encodes CASSFEGWGELFF.

V and J are TRBV20-1 and TRBJ2-7; no clear D gene. Trimming took 3 bases from V and 2 from J, leaving 17 bases between them. The V gene's germline CDR1 is DFQATT and CDR2 SNEGSKA (reference sequence). This CDR3 is built from 15 residues. CDR3 sequence: CSASQPYTYAYEQYF. CDR3 nucleotide sequence: TGCAGTGCTAGCCAGCCTTACACATACGCCTACGAGCAGTACTTC.

This clonotype has a count of ten or more. The J gene is TRBJ2-7, the V gene TRBV7-9; possibly TRBD1 for D (6 bases). CDR3 length: 15 amino acids. The V end was cut by 4 bases, the J end by 3 bases, with 16 bases between. Looked up from germline, CDR1 is SEHNR and CDR2 is FQNEAQ (reference sequence). The CDR3 sequence is CASSSIGTGFYEQYV. The CDR3 region has the DNA TGTGCCAGCAGCTCCATAGGTACAGGGTTCTACGAGCAGTACGTC.

This clonotype was recorded a few times. The chain carries TRBV19 and TRBJ2-2, with TRBD1 matching over 7 bases. The CDR3 contains 16 residues. V gave up 5 bases and J gave up 3 bases; unmatched junction bases: 9. Germline CDR1 reads LNHDA; CDR2 reads SQIVND (reference sequence). CDR3 coding DNA: TGTGCCAGTAGTCGCCTACAGGGGATGGACACCGGGGAGCTGTTTTTT. Its protein is CASSRLQGMDTGELFF.

This clonotype came up many times. This chain uses TRBV20-1 with TRBJ2-7; TRBD1 matches at 7 bases. V gave up 4 bases and J gave up 2 bases; unmatched junction bases: 2. The length of the CDR3 is 12 residues. CDR1 and CDR2 (germline): DFQATT, SNEGSKA (reference sequence). The CDR3 DNA follows: TGCAGTGCTACGGGACAGACCTACGAGCAGTACTTC. It translates to CSATGQTYEQYF.

This clonotype was observed a few times. V usage is TRBV29-1 and J usage is TRBJ2-2; maybe TRBD2 (6 bases). CDR3 length equals 15 residues. V was clipped by 5 bases and J by 7 bases, with 20 bases between them. Germline V CDR1 and CDR2: SQVTM, ANQGSEA. CDR3: CSVPEETRGNGELFF. The CDR3 bases are TGCAGCGTTCCCGAAGAGACTAGGGGCAACGGGGAGCTGTTTTTT.

As for this clonotype: It may be a read error: a sequence one base away is much more abundant. The conserved final phenylalanine or tryptophan is absent from the CDR3, which likely points to a read error. This chain joins TRBV12-3 or TRBV12-4 and TRBJ1-1, with 7 bases identical to TRBD1. With V trimmed by 4 bases and J by 5 bases, 7 bases remained unmatched. The CDR3 length is 14 residues. This CDR3 is CASSSRTGRTEAFS. CDR3 sequence (DNA): TGTGCCAGCAGTTCTAGGACAGGTCGTACTGAAGCTTTCTCT.

Many counts were recorded for this clonotype. The chain couples TRBV5-1 to TRBJ1-4; 8 bases are shared with TRBD1. V shed 4 bases and J 2 bases; nucleotides not matched to a gene: 7. The CDR3 runs to 16 residues. The germline CDR1 and CDR2 sequences are SGHRS and YFSETQ. Here the CDR3 DNA reads TGCGCCAGCAGCATTTCCTGGACAGGGACTAATGAAAAACTGTTTTTT. Encoded protein: CASSISWTGTNEKLFF.

This clonotype was counted at least ten times. The chain combines TRBV28 with TRBJ2-3; 11 nucleotides match TRBD2. J gave up 1 base and V 6 bases, and 0 bases lay outside the gene matches. The CDR3 extends over 14 amino acids. From germline, CDR1 is MDHEN and CDR2 SYDVKM. CDR3 amino acids: CASRLAGGTDTQYF. The CDR3 DNA reads as TGTGCCAGCAGACTAGCGGGGGGCACAGATACGCAGTATTTT.